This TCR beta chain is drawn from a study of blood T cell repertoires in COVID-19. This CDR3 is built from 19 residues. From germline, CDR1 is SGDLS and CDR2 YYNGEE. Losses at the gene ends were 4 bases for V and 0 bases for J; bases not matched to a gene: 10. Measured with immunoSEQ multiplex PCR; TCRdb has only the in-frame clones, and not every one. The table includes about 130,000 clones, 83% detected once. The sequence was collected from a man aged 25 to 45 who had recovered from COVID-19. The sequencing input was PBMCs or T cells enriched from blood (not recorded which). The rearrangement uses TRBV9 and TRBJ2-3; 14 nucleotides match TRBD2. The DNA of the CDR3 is TGTGCCAGCAGCCTGGGGACTAGCGGGGGCGCGGGGAGCACAGATACGCAGTATTTT. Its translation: CASSLGTSGGAGSTDTQYF.